The rows below give T cell receptor beta chains drawn from one sample of a study of spatial heterogeneity in lung cancer. TCRdb reprocessed the 5' RACE reads with MiXCR, giving one entry per CDR3 protein. The sample consists of about 52,000 distinct CDR3 sequences, around 7% of them appearing once. The sequencing here drew on PBMCs, taken at follow-up. These receptors came from a female donor with early-stage non-small cell lung cancer. The CDR3 runs from the conserved cysteine through the conserved F or W. A D gene is named only where the DNA matches it firmly. A row's size may be missing; if present it is once, few, many or a size class.

TRBJ2-2,-,few,TRBV19,CASSIVGPASNTGELFF,TGTGCCAGTAGTATAGTGGGCCCGGCATCGAACACCGGGGAGCTGTTTTTT
TRBJ1-1,-,-,TRBV12-5,CASGLAEDTEAFF,TGTGCTAGTGGTTTGGCGGAGGACACTGAAGCTTTCTTT
TRBJ1-3,-,few,TRBV7-9,CASSLEGHGNTIYF,TGTGCCAGCAGCTTAGAGGGGCATGGAAACACCATATATTTT
TRBJ2-6,-,-,TRBV30,CAWRPPRANVLTF,TGTGCCTGGCGCCCCCCTAGGGCCAACGTCCTGACTTTC
TRBJ2-5,TRBD2,many,TRBV6-2/TRBV6-3,CASSYSTLAGGQETQYF,TGTGCCAGCAGTTACTCGACACTAGCGGGGGGCCAAGAGACCCAGTACTTC
TRBJ1-2,TRBD1,many,TRBV18,CASSGTARNGYTF,TGTGCCAGCTCCGGGACAGCGAGAAATGGCTACACCTTC
TRBJ1-1,-,-,TRBV30,CAWRPRGQAGDTEAFF,TGTGCCTGGAGGCCCCGGGGTCAGGCAGGGGATACTGAAGCTTTCTTT
TRBJ2-3,TRBD2,few,TRBV25-1,CASSASPGGDTQYF,TGTGCCAGCAGTGCCTCACCGGGGGGAGATACGCAGTATTTT
TRBJ2-5,-,-,TRBV7-2,CASSRRGRVETQYF,TGTGCCAGCAGTCGTAGGGGGAGGGTTGAGACCCAGTACTTC
TRBJ2-3,-,-,TRBV7-2,CASSLQGDTQYF,TGTGCCAGCAGCTTACAGGGGGATACGCAGTATTTT
TRBJ1-5,TRBD1,many,TRBV29-1,CSVGTGGNQPQHF,TGCAGCGTTGGGACAGGGGGCAATCAGCCCCAGCATTTT
TRBJ2-2,-,-,TRBV11-2,CASSLRIGNPSMGNTGELFF,TGTGCCAGCAGCTTACGTATCGGTAACCCATCCATGGGGAACACCGGGGAGCTGTTTTTT
TRBJ1-4,-,-,TRBV25-1,CASSEYEGATNEKLFF,TGTGCCAGCAGTGAATATGAAGGGGCAACTAATGAAAAACTGTTTTTT
TRBJ1-2,-,few,TRBV12-3/TRBV12-4,CASSPLTRGGYTF,TGTGCCAGCAGTCCTCTGACAAGGGGTGGCTACACCTTC
TRBJ2-5,TRBD2,many,TRBV11-2,CASSLDHERGTGRTQYF,TGTGCCAGCAGCTTAGATCATGAGCGGGGTACAGGTCGAACCCAGTACTTC
TRBJ1-6,-,-,TRBV18,CASSPGRQENSPLHF,TGTGCCAGCTCACCCGGCCGACAGGAGAATTCACCCCTCCACTTT
TRBJ2-3,-,-,TRBV6-2/TRBV6-3,CASGLGVDTQYF,TGTGCCAGCGGCCTTGGCGTTGATACGCAGTATTTT
TRBJ2-2,-,-,TRBV7-9,CASSRVGEAGELFF,TGTGCCAGCAGCCGTGTGGGGGAAGCCGGGGAGCTGTTTTTT
TRBJ1-6,-,many,TRBV2,CASSERGFNSPLHF,TGTGCCAGCAGTGAAAGAGGGTTTAATTCACCCCTCCACTTT
TRBJ2-3,TRBD1,-,TRBV28,CASSYNSRGQGYTDTQYF,TGTGCCAGCAGTTATAATTCTAGGGGACAGGGTTACACAGATACGCAGTATTTT
TRBJ1-3,-,many,TRBV7-9,CASSLVGSGNTIYF,TGTGCCAGCAGCTTGGTGGGCTCTGGAAACACCATATATTTT
TRBJ2-1,TRBD2,many,TRBV7-2,CASKGGRGSYNEQFF,TGTGCCAGCAAAGGTGGGCGGGGGTCCTACAATGAGCAGTTCTTC
TRBJ2-6,-,many,TRBV29-1,CSVEDRAGANVLTF,TGCAGCGTTGAAGATCGGGCTGGGGCCAACGTCCTGACTTTC
TRBJ2-3,-,-,TRBV5-4,CASSLETALSTDTQYF,TGTGCCAGCAGCTTGGAGACTGCTTTGAGCACAGATACGCAGTATTTT
TRBJ2-5,-,many,TRBV4-1,CASSRTPSGQETQYF,TGCGCCAGCAGCCGGACCCCCAGCGGTCAAGAGACCCAGTACTTC
TRBJ2-3,TRBD1,few,TRBV12-3/TRBV12-4,CASSQDRGSDTQYF,TGTGCCAGCAGCCAAGACAGGGGTTCAGATACGCAGTATTTT
TRBJ2-1,-,many,TRBV29-1,CSVEVQGNNEQFF,TGCAGCGTCGAAGTGCAGGGGAACAATGAGCAGTTCTTC
TRBJ2-3,TRBD2,many,TRBV9,CASSGPGTRLRDTQYF,TGTGCCAGCAGCGGACCCGGGACTAGATTAAGAGATACGCAGTATTTT
TRBJ2-5,-,-,TRBV7-9,CATDGVGQETQYF,TGTGCCACGGACGGGGTTGGGCAAGAGACCCAGTACTTC
TRBJ1-2,TRBD1,many,TRBV5-1,CASSLDPTGSGYTF,TGCGCCAGCAGCTTGGACCCGACAGGGAGTGGCTACACCTTC
TRBJ1-2,TRBD1,-,TRBV10-3,CAIGDSSQNYGYTF,TGTGCCATCGGGGACAGCAGTCAGAACTATGGCTACACCTTC
TRBJ2-5,-,many,TRBV7-9,CASSLAQGPETQYF,TGTGCCAGCAGCTTAGCGCAGGGGCCCGAGACCCAGTACTTC
TRBJ1-3,-,many,TRBV6-2/TRBV6-3,CASRGTAGNTIYF,TGTGCCAGCAGAGGAACAGCTGGAAACACCATATATTTT
TRBJ2-7,-,many,TRBV12-3/TRBV12-4,CASSFPAPYEQYF,TGTGCCAGCAGTTTCCCAGCCCCTTACGAGCAGTACTTC
TRBJ2-5,-,many,TRBV20-1,CSAIAAPQETQYF,TGCAGTGCAATAGCGGCTCCACAAGAGACCCAGTACTTC
TRBJ2-2,-,-,TRBV5-1,CASSFGENTGELFF,TGCGCCAGCAGCTTCGGCGAGAACACCGGGGAGCTGTTTTTT
TRBJ2-7,TRBD1,many,TRBV25-1,CASSAQGPHEQYF,TGTGCCAGCAGTGCACAGGGGCCCCACGAGCAGTACTTC
TRBJ1-3,-,many,TRBV28,CASSLAGNTIYF,TGTGCCAGCAGTTTAGCAGGAAACACCATATATTTT
TRBJ2-1,-,many,TRBV28,CASSLIGEQFF,TGTGCCAGCAGCTTAATAGGCGAGCAGTTCTTC
TRBJ2-1,TRBD2,-,TRBV5-5,CASSLYGHSSGGTFSYNEQFF,TGTGCCAGCAGCTTGTACGGACACTCTAGCGGGGGGACCTTCTCCTACAATGAGCAGTTCTTC
TRBJ1-4,-,many,TRBV20-1,CSAHVRGKLFF,TGCAGTGCCCACGTCAGAGGAAAACTGTTTTTT
TRBJ1-1,-,-,TRBV7-2,CASSADYTEAFF,TGTGCCAGCAGCGCAGACTACACTGAAGCTTTCTTT
TRBJ2-1,TRBD2,many,TRBV25-1,CASSPGLAGGPLKYNEQFF,TGTGCCAGCAGCCCCGGACTAGCGGGGGGCCCATTAAAATACAATGAGCAGTTCTTC
TRBJ2-3,TRBD2,large,TRBV4-3,CASSRGTSGVLSTDTQYF,TGCGCCAGCAGCCGTGGGACTAGCGGGGTTCTAAGCACAGATACGCAGTATTTT
TRBJ2-1,TRBD2,many,TRBV6-1,CASSIGLADYNEQFF,TGTGCCAGCAGTATAGGACTAGCGGACTACAATGAGCAGTTCTTC
TRBJ1-5,TRBD1,few,TRBV7-2,CASSLGQGVRPQHF,TGTGCCAGCAGCTTAGGACAGGGCGTTAGGCCCCAGCATTTT